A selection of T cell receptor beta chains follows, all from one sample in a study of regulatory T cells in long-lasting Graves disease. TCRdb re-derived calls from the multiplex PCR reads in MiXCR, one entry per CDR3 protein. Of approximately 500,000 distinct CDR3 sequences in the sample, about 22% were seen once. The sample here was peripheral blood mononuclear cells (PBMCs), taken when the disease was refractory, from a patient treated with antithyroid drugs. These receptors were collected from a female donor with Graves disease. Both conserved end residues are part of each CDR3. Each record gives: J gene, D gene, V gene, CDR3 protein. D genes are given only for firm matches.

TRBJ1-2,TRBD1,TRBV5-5,CASSAVTGKNYGYTF
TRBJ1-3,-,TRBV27,CASSSLEGSSGNTIYF
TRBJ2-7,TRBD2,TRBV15,CATSRVGTGGIANYEQYF
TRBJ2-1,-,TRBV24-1,CATSDFGQPYNEQFF
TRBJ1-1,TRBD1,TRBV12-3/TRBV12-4,CASNIQGAGNTEAFF
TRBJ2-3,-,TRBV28,CASSSQSHTQYF
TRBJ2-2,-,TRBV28,CASSAWTKGELFF
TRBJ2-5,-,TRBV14,CASSQGTFISPETQYF
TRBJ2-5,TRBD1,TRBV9,CASSVGQGLTETQYF
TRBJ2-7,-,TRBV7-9,CASSPTWGEQYF
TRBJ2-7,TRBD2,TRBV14,CASSGYLLRGGLDEQYF
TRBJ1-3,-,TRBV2,CASSEGTPNSGNTIYF
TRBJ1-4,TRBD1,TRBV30,CARGGRINEKLFF
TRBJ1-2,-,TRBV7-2,CASSLRGYTF
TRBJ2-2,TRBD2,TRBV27,CASLRLAGATGELFF
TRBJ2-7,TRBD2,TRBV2,CASSDGGRGAYEQYF
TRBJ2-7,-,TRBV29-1,CSVVPDFSYEQYF
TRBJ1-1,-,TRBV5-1,CASSLDSPVSTEAFF
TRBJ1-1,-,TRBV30,CACLTGANTEAFF
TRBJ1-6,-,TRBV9,CASSATLGNSPLHF
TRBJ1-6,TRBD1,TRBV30,CAWSVHRGSSPLHF
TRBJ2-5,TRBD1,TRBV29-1,CSAGTGGQETQYF
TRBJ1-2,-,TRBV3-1,CASSQGTAYGYTF
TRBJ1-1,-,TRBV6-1,CASSTGVEAFF
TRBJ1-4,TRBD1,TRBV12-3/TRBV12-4,CASSLGRGSGTVNEKLFF
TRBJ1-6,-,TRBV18,CASSPSGDSPLHF
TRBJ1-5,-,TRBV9,CASSSGGGNSNQPQHF
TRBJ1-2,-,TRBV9,CASSIDPGSYGYTF
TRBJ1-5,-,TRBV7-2,CASSLVRGMGNQPQHF
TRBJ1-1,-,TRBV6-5,CASSYSPRGTEAFF
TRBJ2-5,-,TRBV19,CASSTREIQETQYF
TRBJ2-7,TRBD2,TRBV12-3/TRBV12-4,CASSLQGLAGTEQYF
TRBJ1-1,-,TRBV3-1,CASKHSDSNTEAFF
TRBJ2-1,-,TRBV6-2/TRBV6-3,CASSATGYEQFF
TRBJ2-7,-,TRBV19,CASSETESYEQYF
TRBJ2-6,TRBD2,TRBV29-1,CSVGGRAAGANVLTF
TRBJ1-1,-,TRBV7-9,CASSPPTGASEAFF
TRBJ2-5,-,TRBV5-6,CASDLWRGTYQETQYF
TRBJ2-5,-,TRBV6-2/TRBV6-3,CANSQLWDTTRPSYQETQYF
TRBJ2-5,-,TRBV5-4,CASSKRTVRETQYF
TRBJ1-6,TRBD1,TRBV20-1,CSAREGADRGVHNSPLHF
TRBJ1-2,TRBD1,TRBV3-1,CASSPNRDREPGYTF
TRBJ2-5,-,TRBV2,CASRVSETQYF
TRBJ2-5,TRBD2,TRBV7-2,CASSLESGGRTQYF
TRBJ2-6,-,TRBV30,CAWSVRLGMSSGANVLTF